This paragraph reports one T cell receptor (beta chain). MiXCR, applied by TCRdb to the RT-PCR reads, yields one record per CDR3 protein. The profile shows about 400,000 distinct CDR3 sequences, approximately 16% of them singletons. CDR1 is ENHRY and CDR2 is SYGVKD in the germline V gene. CDR3 length equals 14 residues. Trimming removed 6 bases from V and 2 bases from J; junction bases left unmatched: 5. This specimen belongs to a study of patients and donors after allogeneic stem cell transplantation. Sequenced material: blood, either unsorted or a sorted T cell fraction (not recorded which). This TCR derives from a human donor who was either an allogeneic HSCT recipient or a stem cell or donor lymphocyte infusion donor (not recorded which). It is not recorded whose cells these are; they may come from a transplant donor. The V and J genes are TRBV10-3 and TRBJ1-2, with 8 nucleotides matching TRBD1. CDR3 loop: CAIRRQGRNYGYTF. The DNA for the CDR3 is TGTGCCATCAGGCGACAGGGGCGCAACTATGGCTACACCTTC.